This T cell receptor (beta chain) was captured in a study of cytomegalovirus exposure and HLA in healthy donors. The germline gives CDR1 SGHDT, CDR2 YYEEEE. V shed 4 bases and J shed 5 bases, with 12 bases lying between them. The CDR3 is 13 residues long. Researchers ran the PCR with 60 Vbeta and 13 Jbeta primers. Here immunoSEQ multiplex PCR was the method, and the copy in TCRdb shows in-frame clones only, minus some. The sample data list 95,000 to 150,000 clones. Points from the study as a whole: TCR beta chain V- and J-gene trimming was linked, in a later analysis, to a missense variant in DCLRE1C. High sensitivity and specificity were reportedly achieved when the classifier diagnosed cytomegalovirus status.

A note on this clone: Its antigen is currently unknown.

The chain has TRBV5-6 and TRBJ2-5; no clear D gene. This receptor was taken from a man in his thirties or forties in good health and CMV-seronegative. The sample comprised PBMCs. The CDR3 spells CASSPISWETQYF. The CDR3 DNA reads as TGTGCCAGCAGCCCGATCAGTTGGGAGACCCAGTACTTC.